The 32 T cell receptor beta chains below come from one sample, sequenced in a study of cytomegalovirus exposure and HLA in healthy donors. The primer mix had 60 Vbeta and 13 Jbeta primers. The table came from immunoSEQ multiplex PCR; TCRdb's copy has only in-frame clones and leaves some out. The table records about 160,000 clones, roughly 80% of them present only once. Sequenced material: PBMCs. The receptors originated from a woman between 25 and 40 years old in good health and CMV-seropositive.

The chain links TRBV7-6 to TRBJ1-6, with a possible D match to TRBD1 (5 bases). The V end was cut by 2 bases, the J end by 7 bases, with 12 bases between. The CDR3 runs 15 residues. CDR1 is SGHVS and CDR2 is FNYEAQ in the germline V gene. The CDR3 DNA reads TGTGCCAGCAGCTTATCGGGCAGGACAAATTCACCCCTCCACTTT. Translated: CASSLSGRTNSPLHF.

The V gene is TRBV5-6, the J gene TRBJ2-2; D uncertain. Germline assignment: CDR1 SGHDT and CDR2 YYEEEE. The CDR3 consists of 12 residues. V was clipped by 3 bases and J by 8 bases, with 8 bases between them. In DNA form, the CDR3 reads TGTGCCAGCAGCTCCTTTGAGGGGGAGCTGTTTTTT. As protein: CASSSFEGELFF.

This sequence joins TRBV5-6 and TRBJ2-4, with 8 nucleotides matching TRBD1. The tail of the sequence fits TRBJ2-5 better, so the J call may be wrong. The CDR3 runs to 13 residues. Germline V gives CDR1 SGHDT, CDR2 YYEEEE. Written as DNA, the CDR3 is TGTGCCAGCAGCTTATCAGGGGGCGAGACCCAGTACTTC. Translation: CASSLSGGETQYF.

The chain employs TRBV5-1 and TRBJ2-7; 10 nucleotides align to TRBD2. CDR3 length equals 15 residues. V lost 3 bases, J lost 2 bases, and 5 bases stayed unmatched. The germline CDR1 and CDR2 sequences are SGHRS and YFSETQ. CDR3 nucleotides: TGCGCCAGCAGCTATGTTAGCGGGGGGACCTACGAGCAGTACTTC. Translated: CASSYVSGGTYEQYF.

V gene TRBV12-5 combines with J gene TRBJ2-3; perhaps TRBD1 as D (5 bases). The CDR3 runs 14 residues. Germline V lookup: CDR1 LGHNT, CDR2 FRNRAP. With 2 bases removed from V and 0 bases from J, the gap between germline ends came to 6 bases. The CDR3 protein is CASGLSGSTDTQYF. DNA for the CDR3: TGTGCTAGTGGTTTGTCAGGGAGCACAGATACGCAGTATTTT.

CDR3 loop: CASSVFGPQPQHF. In nucleotides, the CDR3 is TGTGCCAGCAGCGTCTTTGGGCCTCAGCCCCAGCATTTT. The chain employs TRBV7-2 and TRBJ1-5; no clear D. CDR1 SGHTA and CDR2 FQGNSA come from the germline V gene. Trimming shortened V by 5 bases and J by 6 bases, and 11 bases separated the two germline ends. The CDR3 consists of 13 residues. Variable domain in full (rest from reference TRBV7-2 and TRBJ1-5): GAGVSQSPSNKVTEKGKDVELRCDPISGHTALYWYRQSLGQGLEFLIYFQGNSAPDKSGLPSDRFSAERTGGSVSTLTIQRTQQEDSAVYLCASSVFGPQPQHFGDGTRLSIL.

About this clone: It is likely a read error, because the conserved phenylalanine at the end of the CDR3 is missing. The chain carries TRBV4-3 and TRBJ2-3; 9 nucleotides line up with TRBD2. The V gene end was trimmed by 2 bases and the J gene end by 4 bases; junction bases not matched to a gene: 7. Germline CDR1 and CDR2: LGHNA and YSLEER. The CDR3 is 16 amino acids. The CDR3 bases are TGCGCCAGCAGCCAATGGCAGCGGGGGGCACCAGATACGCAGTATTCT. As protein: CASSQWQRGAPDTQYS.

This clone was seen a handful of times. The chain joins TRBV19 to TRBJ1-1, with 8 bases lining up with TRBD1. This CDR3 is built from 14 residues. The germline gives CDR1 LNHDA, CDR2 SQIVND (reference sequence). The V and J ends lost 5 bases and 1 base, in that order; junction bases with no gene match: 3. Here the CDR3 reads CASSVGQGNTEAFF. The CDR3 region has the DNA TGTGCCAGTAGTGTCGGACAGGGGAACACTGAAGCTTTCTTT.

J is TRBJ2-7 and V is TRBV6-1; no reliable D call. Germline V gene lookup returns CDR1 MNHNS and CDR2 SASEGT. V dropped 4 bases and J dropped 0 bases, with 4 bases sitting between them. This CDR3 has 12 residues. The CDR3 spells CASSVSSYEQYF. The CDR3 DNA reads TGTGCCAGCAGTGTTAGCTCCTACGAGCAGTACTTC.

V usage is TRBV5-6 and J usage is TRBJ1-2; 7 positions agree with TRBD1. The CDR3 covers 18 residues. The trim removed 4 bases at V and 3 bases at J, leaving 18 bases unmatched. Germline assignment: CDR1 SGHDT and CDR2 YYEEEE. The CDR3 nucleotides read TGTGCCAGCAGCCGGGGGCCGGGACAGAGGGCCGGGGACTATGGCTACACCTTC. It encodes CASSRGPGQRAGDYGYTF.

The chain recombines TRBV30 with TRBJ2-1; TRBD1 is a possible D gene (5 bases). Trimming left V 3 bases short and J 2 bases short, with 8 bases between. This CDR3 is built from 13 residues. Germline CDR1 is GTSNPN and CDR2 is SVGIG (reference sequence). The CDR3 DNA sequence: TGTGCCTGGAGCGCAGGGCCCTACAATGAGCAGTTCTTC. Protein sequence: CAWSAGPYNEQFF.

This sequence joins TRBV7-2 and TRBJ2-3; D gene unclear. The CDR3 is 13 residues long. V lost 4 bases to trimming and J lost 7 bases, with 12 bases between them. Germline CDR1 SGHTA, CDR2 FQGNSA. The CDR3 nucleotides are TGTGCCAGCAGCTCCCGACTGGCTCATACGCAGTATTTT. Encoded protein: CASSSRLAHTQYF.

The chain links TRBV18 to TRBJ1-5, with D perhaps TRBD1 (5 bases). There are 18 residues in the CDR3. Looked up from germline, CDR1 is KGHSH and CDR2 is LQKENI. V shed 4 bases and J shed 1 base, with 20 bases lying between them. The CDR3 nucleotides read TGTGCCAGCTCACGGGCCGAAAGCGGGGGTACGAGCAATCAGCCCCAGCATTTT. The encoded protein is CASSRAESGGTSNQPQHF.

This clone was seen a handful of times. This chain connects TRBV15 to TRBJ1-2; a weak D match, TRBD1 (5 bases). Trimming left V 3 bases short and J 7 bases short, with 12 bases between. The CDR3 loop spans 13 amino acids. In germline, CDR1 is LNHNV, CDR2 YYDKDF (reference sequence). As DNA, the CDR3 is TGTGCCACCAGCAGGGACAAGGGTTTTGGCTACACCTTC. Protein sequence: CATSRDKGFGYTF.

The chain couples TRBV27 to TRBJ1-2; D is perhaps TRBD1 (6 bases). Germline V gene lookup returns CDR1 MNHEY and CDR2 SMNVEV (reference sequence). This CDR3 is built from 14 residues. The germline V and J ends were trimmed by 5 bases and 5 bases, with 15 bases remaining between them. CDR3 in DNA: TGTGCCAGCAGTCCGGCAGGGGCTACTTATGGCTACACCTTC. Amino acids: CASSPAGATYGYTF.

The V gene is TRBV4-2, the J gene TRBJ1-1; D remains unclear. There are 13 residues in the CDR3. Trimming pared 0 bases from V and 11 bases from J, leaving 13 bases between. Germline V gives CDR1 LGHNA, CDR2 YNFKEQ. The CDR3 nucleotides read TGTGCCAGCAGCCAAGATTTGGCGAAGAGGGCTTTCTTT. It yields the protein CASSQDLAKRAFF.

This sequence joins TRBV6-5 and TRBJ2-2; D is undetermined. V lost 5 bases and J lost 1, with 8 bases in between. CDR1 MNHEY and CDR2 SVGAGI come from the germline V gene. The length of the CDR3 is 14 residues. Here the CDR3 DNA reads TGTGCCAGCAGTCAAACAGTGAACACCGGGGAGCTGTTTTTT. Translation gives CASSQTVNTGELFF.

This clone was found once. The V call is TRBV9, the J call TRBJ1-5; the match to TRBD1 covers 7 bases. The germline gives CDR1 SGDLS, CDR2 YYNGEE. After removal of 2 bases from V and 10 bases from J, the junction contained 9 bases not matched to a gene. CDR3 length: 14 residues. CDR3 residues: CASSVGSGTAPQHF. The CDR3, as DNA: TGTGCCAGCAGCGTGGGATCCGGGACAGCACCCCAGCATTTT.

The CDR3 DNA is TGTGCCAGCTCACCCTTAACAGGGACCTATGGCTACACCTTC. Its translation is CASSPLTGTYGYTF. The genes are TRBV18 and TRBJ1-2, with D possibly TRBD1 on 6 matching bases. The V gene lost 3 bases and the J gene lost 4 bases, with 12 bases spanning the gap. CDR1 is KGHSH, CDR2 LQKENI, per germline. The CDR3 has 14 amino acids.

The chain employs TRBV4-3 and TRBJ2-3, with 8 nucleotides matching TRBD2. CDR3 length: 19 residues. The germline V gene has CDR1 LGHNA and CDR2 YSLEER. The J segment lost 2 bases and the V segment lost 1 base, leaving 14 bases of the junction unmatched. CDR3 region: CASSQVGGGSLLVTDTQYF. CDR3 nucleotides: TGCGCCAGCAGCCAAGTGGGCGGGGGGTCTTTACTCGTCACAGATACGCAGTATTTT.

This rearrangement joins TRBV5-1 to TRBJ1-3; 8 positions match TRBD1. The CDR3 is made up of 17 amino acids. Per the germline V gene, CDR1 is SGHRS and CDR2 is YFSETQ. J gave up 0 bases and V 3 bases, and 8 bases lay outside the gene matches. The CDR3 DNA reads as TGCGCCAGCAGCTCAGGACAGGGATTATACTCTGGAAACACCATATATTTT. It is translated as CASSSGQGLYSGNTIYF.

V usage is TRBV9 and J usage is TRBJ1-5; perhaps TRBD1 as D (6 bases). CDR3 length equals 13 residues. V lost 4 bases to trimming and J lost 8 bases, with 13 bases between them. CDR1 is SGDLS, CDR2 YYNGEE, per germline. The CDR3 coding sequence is TGTGCCAGCAGCCTGGGGGCACAGGAGCCCCAGCATTTT. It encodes CASSLGAQEPQHF.

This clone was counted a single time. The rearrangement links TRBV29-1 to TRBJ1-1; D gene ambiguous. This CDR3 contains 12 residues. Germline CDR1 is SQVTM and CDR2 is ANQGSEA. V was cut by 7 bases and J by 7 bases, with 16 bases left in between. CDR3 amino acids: CSGLSTSIEAFF. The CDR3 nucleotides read TGCAGCGGATTGTCCACTTCAATTGAAGCTTTCTTT.

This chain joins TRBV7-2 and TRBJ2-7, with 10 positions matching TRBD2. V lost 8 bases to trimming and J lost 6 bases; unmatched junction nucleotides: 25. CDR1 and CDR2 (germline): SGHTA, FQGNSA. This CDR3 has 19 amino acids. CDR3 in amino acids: CASRNPSGGPGGARFEQYF. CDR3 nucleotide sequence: TGTGCCAGCCGGAATCCTAGCGGGGGCCCTGGTGGGGCACGTTTCGAGCAGTACTTC.

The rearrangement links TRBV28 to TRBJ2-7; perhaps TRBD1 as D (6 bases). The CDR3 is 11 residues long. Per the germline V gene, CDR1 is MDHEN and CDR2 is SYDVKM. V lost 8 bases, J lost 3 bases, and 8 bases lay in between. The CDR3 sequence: CASGGHYEQYF. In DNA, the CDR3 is TGTGCCAGCGGGGGACACTACGAGCAGTACTTC.

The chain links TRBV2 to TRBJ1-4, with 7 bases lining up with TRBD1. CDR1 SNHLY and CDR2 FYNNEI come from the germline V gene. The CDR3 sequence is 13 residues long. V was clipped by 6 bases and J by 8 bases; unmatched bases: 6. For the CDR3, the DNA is TGTGCCAGCAGCAGGGGGAAAGAAGAAAAACTGTTTTTT. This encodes CASSRGKEEKLFF.

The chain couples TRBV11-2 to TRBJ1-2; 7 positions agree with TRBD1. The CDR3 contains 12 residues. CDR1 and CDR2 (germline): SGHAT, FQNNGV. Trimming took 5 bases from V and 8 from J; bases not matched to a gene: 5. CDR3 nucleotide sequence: TGTGCCAGCAGCCCGGACAGGTGGGGCTACACCTTC. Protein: CASSPDRWGYTF.

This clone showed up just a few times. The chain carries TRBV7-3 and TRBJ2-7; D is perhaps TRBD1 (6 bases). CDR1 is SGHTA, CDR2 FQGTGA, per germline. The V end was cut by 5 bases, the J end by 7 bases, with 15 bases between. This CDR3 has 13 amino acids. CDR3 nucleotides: TGTGCCAGCAGCAAGGGGGACGCTATGGAGCAGTACTTC. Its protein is CASSKGDAMEQYF.

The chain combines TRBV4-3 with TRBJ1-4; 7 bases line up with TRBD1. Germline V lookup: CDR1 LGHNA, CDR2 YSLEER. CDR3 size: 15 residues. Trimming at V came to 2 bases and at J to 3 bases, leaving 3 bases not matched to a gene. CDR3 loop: CASSQYRGSNEKLFF. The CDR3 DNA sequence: TGCGCCAGCAGCCAATACAGGGGCTCTAATGAAAAACTGTTTTTT.

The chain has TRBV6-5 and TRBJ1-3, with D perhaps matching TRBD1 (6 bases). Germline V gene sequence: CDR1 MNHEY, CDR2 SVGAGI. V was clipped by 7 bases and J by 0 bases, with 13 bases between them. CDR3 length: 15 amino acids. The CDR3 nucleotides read TGTGCCAGCATCCGACAGGCACCCTCTGGAAACACCATATATTTT. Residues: CASIRQAPSGNTIYF.

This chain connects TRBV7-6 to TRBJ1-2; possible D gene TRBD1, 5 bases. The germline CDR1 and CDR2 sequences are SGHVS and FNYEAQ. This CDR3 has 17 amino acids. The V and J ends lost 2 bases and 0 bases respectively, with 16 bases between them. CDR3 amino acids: CASSLIPQTEANYGYTF. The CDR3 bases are TGTGCCAGCAGCTTAATCCCTCAGACAGAAGCTAACTATGGCTACACCTTC.

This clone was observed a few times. The CDR3 loop is CASSQHTGVNYGYTF. CDR3 bases: TGCGCCAGCAGCCAACACACAGGGGTTAACTATGGCTACACCTTC. This rearrangement joins TRBV4-1 to TRBJ1-2; 7 nucleotides line up with TRBD1. This CDR3 is 15 amino acids long. J gave up 1 base and V 2 bases, and 4 bases lay outside the gene matches. Looked up from germline, CDR1 is MGHRA and CDR2 is YSYEKL.